The subject of this entry is one T cell receptor (beta chain). Profiled with immunoSEQ multiplex PCR; TCRdb holds only in-frame clones, not every one. The sample has 200,000 to 250,000 clones, more than 80% seen once. Germline V gene lookup returns CDR1 SGHRS and CDR2 YFSETQ. The CDR3 has 16 amino acids. With 4 bases removed from V and 0 bases from J, the gap between germline ends came to 16 bases. The data are from a study of blood T cell repertoires in COVID-19. For the study at large: Whether acute or convalescent, the COVID-19 samples came from the United States, Italy and Spain.

Sequencing was performed on peripheral blood. The chain recombines TRBV5-1 with TRBJ1-1; no definite D call. This sequence originates from a woman older than 75 with acute or convalescent COVID-19. The DNA of the CDR3 is TGCGCCAGCAGCCCCAGTGGTCAGACACTGAACACTGAAGCTTTCTTT. It specifies CASSPSGQTLNTEAFF. Full variable domain (missing parts from reference TRBV5-1 and TRBJ1-1): KAGVTQTPRYLIKTRGQQVTLSCSPISGHRSVSWYQQTPGQGLQFLFEYFSETQRNKGNFPGRFSGRQFSNSRSEMNVSTLELGDSALYLCASSPSGQTLNTEAFFGQGTRLTVV.